This TCR beta chain originates from a study of Tregs in tolerant kidney transplant recipients. Study-level findings and limits: Activated donor B cell expansion appeared to reveal the most relevant donor-specific TCRbeta repertoire. Biological reproducibility was not directly addressed in this study.

This clone appeared a few times. What it recognizes is unknown. The data were produced by immunoSEQ multiplex PCR, yet TCRdb's version contains in-frame clones alone and is incomplete. Altogether some 68,000 clones are present, 84% being singletons, with the ten largest covering about 4.5%. CDR3 length: 14 amino acids. Trimming removed 11 bases at V and 0 bases at J, with 14 bases between. From germline, CDR1 is ENHRY and CDR2 SYGVKD. Unstimulated regulatory T cells (CD4+CD25+CD127-), CD4+CD25- non-regulatory cells, CD4 and CD8 cells were FACS-sorted from thawed PBMCs. This clonotype was sampled from a human donor in good health. Sample: CD4+ T cells from blood. V and J are TRBV10-3 and TRBJ2-1; D uncertain. The DNA of the CDR3 is TGTGCCGTCCAATCTCCCCCCTCCTACAATGAGCAGTTCTTC. Translating gives CAVQSPPSYNEQFF.